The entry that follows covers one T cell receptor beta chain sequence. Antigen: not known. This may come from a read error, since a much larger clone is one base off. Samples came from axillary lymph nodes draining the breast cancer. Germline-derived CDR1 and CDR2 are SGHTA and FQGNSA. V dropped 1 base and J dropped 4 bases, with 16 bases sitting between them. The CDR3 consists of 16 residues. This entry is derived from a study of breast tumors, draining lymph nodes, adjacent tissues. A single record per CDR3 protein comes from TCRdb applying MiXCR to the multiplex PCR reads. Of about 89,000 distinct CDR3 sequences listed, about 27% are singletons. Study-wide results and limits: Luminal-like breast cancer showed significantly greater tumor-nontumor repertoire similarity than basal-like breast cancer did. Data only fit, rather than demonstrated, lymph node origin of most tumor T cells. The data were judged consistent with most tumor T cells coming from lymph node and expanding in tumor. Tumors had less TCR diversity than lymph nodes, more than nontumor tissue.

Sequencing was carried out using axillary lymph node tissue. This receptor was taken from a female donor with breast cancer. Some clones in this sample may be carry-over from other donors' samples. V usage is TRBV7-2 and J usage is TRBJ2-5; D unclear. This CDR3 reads CASSLGATEARETQYF. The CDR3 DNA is TGTGCCAGCAGCTTAGGGGCAACCGAAGCGCGAGAGACCCAGTACTTC.